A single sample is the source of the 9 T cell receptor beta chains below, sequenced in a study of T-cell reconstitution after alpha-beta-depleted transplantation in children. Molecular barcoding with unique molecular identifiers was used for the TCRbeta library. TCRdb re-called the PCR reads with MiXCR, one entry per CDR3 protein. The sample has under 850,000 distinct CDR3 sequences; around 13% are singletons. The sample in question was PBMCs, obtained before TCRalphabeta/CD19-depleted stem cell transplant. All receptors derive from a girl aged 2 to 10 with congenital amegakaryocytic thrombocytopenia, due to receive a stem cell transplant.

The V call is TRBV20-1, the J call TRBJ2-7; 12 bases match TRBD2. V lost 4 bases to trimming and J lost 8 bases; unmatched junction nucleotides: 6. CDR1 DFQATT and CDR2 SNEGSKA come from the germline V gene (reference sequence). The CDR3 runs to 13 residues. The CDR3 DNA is TGCAGTGCTAAGACTAGCGGGAGTGTCAAGCAGTACTTC. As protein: CSAKTSGSVKQYF.

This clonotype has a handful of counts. Here the CDR3 DNA reads TGTGCCAGCACACCCTACCGACAGAGCATCTTAGGGGGCTACACCTTC. This sequence encodes CASTPYRQSILGGYTF. The chain recombines TRBV6-2 or TRBV6-3 with TRBJ1-2; TRBD1 is a possible D gene (5 bases). CDR1 is MNHEY and CDR2 is SVGEGT in the germline V gene. The V and J ends lost 7 bases and 8 bases respectively, with 26 bases between them. The CDR3 extends over 16 amino acids.

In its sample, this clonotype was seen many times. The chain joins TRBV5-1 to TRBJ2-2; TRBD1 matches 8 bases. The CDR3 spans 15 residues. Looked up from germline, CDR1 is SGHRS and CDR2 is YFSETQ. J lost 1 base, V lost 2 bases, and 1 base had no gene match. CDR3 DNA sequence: TGCGCCAGCAGCTTCGACAGGGGGAACACCGGGGAGCTGTTTTTT. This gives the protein CASSFDRGNTGELFF. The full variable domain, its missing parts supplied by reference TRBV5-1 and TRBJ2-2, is KAGVTQTPRYLIKTRGQQVTLSCSPISGHRSVSWYQQTPGQGLQFLFEYFSETQRNKGNFPGRFSGRQFSNSRSEMNVSTLELGDSALYLCASSFDRGNTGELFFGEGSRLTVL.

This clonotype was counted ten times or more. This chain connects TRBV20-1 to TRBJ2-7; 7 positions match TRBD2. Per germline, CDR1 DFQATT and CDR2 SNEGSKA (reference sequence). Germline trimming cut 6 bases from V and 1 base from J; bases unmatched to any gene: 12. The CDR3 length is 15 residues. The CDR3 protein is CSAQVASGGSYEQYF. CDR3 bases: TGCAGTGCCCAGGTGGCTTCGGGAGGTTCCTACGAGCAGTACTTC.

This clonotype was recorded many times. CDR3 DNA sequence: TGTGCCAGCAGTCCCACAGTCTACGGGGCCAACGTCCTGACTTTC. Residues: CASSPTVYGANVLTF. The V and J genes are TRBV12-3 or TRBV12-4 and TRBJ2-6; no firm D call. This CDR3 has 15 residues. Trimming took 5 bases from V and 4 from J, leaving 12 bases between them.

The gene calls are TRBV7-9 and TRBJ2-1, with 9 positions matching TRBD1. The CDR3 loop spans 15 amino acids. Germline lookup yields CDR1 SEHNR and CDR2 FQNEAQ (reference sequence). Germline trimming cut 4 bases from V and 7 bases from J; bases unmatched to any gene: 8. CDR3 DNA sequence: TGTGCCAGCAGCTCATACAGGGGGCCGAGGAATGAGCAGTTCTTC. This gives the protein CASSSYRGPRNEQFF. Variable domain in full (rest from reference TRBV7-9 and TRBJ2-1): DTGVSQNPRHKITKRGQNVTFRCDPISEHNRLYWYRQTLGQGPEFLTYFQNEAQLEKSRLLSDRFSAERPKGSFSTLEIQRTEQGDSAMYLCASSSYRGPRNEQFFGPGTRLTVL.

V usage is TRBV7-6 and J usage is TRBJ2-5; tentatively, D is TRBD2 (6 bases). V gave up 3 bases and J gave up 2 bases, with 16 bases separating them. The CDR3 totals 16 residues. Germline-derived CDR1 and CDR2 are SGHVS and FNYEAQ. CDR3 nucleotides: TGTGCCAGCAGCTTGGGTCCGGGGGACTTACAAGAGACCCAGTACTTC. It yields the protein CASSLGPGDLQETQYF.

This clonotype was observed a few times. In nucleotides, the CDR3 is TGCAGTGCTGGATCCGGGACTCGGAGCTCCTACAATGAGCAGTTCTTC. Its translation: CSAGSGTRSSYNEQFF. V and J are TRBV20-1 and TRBJ2-1, with D possibly TRBD2 on 6 matching bases. Germline CDR1 and CDR2: DFQATT and SNEGSKA (reference sequence). The CDR3 has 16 amino acids. The V and J ends lost 5 bases and 0 bases respectively, with 17 bases between them.

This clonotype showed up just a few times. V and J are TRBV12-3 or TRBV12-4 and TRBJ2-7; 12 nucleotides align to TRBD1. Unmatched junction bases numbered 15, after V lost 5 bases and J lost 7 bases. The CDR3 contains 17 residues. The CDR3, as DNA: TGTGCCAGCAGTCCAACCCGGGACAGGGGGCGCGGAATAGAGCAGTACTTC. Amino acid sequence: CASSPTRDRGRGIEQYF.